The 16 T cell receptor beta chains below come from one sample, sequenced in a study of vaccination and CD4 T cells after COVID-19. No antigen is known for these receptors. Sample treatment: roughly nine-day PBMC culture with coronavirus spike peptide pools or control peptides (ViraFEST assay). The study sequenced cultured CD4+ T cell DNA using the Oncomine TCR Beta short-read assay. TCRdb processed the PCR reads anew with MiXCR; each CDR3 protein has one entry. The table has about 15,000 distinct CDR3 sequences, around a fifth seen once. The sample here was CD4+ T cells from blood, cultured in vitro, taken before SARS-CoV-2 vaccination. All receptors derive from a human donor who received a COVID-19 vaccine.

This clonotype was detected only a few times. This chain joins TRBV20-1 and TRBJ2-3; 10 bases map to TRBD2. The germline CDR1 and CDR2 sequences are DFQATT and SNEGSKA (reference sequence). The CDR3 has 15 residues. Germline trimming cut 2 bases from V and 0 bases from J; bases unmatched to any gene: 2. The CDR3 bases are TGCAGTGCTAGAAAGCGGGGGGGTAGCACAGATACGCAGTATTTT. This sequence encodes CSARKRGGSTDTQYF.

The rearrangement joins TRBV2 to TRBJ1-4; 8 bases agree with TRBD1. The CDR3 has 16 amino acids. Trimming at V came to 6 bases and at J to 4 bases, leaving 10 bases not matched to a gene. Germline V CDR1 and CDR2: SNHLY, FYNNEI. The DNA for the CDR3 is TGTGCCAGCAGCCCCACGACAGGGGAGGGTAATGAAAAACTGTTTTTT. This codes for CASSPTTGEGNEKLFF.

This chain joins TRBV12-3 or TRBV12-4 and TRBJ2-6, with 8 bases fitting TRBD1. With 3 bases clipped from V and 2 bases from J, the junction kept 3 bases outside the gene matches. The CDR3 covers 16 residues. CDR3 DNA: TGTGCCAGCAGTTTGGACAGGGCCCCTGGGGCCAACGTCCTGACTTTC. Protein sequence: CASSLDRAPGANVLTF.

This chain joins TRBV6-2 or TRBV6-3 and TRBJ2-7, with TRBD1 matching 8 bases. V lost 6 bases, J lost 5 bases, and 9 bases stayed unmatched. Germline lookup yields CDR1 MNHEY and CDR2 SVGEGT. The CDR3 runs 14 residues. The CDR3 coding sequence is TGTGCCAGCAGCCTTGGGACAGGTACCCACGAGCAGTACTTC. Encoded protein: CASSLGTGTHEQYF.

The table lists this clonotype with a few counts. The genes are TRBV6-2 or TRBV6-3 and TRBJ1-2, with TRBD1 matching 10 bases. The ends lost 10 bases at V and 3 bases at J; junction bases unmatched: 8. Germline loops: CDR1 MNHEY, CDR2 SVGEGT. The CDR3 is made up of 14 amino acids. DNA of the CDR3: TGTGCCACCAACGACAGGGGGCGGCACTATGGCTACACCTTC. Translated, it gives CATNDRGRHYGYTF.

The genes are TRBV19 and TRBJ1-3; no clear D gene. Trimming cost V 7 bases and J 0 bases, with 10 bases left between them. The germline V gene has CDR1 LNHDA and CDR2 SQIVND (reference sequence). This CDR3 spans 14 amino acids. The CDR3 region is CASIPRFSGNTIYF. The CDR3 nucleotides read TGTGCCAGTATCCCTCGTTTCTCTGGAAACACCATATATTTT.

The chain carries TRBV30 and TRBJ2-7, with D tentatively TRBD1 (5 bases). The CDR3 totals 12 residues. V shed 2 bases and J shed 2 bases, with 7 bases lying between them. Germline V CDR1 and CDR2: GTSNPN, SVGIG (reference sequence). CDR3 sequence reads: CAWSKGPYEQYF. In nucleotides, the CDR3 is TGTGCCTGGAGTAAGGGGCCCTACGAGCAGTACTTC. Supplemented by reference TRBV30 and TRBJ2-7, the full variable domain reads SQTIHQWPATLVQPVGSPLSLECTVEGTSNPNLYWYRQAAGRGLQLLFYSVGIGQISSEVPQNLSASRPQDRQFILSSKKLLLSDSGFYLCAWSKGPYEQYFGPGTRLTVT.

This clonotype was observed a handful of times. This CDR3 is CASHRDRGQDTQYF. DNA for the CDR3: TGTGCCAGCCACCGGGACAGGGGGCAAGATACGCAGTATTTT. V and J are TRBV6-1 and TRBJ2-3, with 12 bases identical to TRBD1. This CDR3 has 14 residues. The germline V gene has CDR1 MNHNS and CDR2 SASEGT. Losses at the gene ends were 8 bases for V and 5 bases for J; bases not matched to a gene: 5.

This clonotype was observed a few times. The genes are TRBV6-5 and TRBJ1-2, with D hard to call. The germline V and J ends were trimmed by 2 bases and 6 bases, with 13 bases remaining between them. The length of the CDR3 is 14 residues. The germline V gene has CDR1 MNHEY and CDR2 SVGAGI. The CDR3 DNA is TGTGCCAGCAGTTACCCCCAGGAGTGGGATGGCTACACCTTC. Its protein product is CASSYPQEWDGYTF.

There are a few counts of this clonotype. The J gene is TRBJ1-1, the V gene TRBV20-1; 7 bases map to TRBD1. V lost 0 bases to trimming and J lost 1 base; unmatched junction nucleotides: 8. Per germline, CDR1 DFQATT and CDR2 SNEGSKA (reference sequence). This CDR3 region has 16 residues. The CDR3 nucleotides read TGCAGTGCTAGAGATGCGGCAGGGGGAGGGAACACTGAAGCTTTCTTT. Amino acids: CSARDAAGGGNTEAFF.

This clonotype was seen more than once but under ten times. This chain links TRBV19 with TRBJ2-1; tentative D call: TRBD1 (5 bases). The germline V gene encodes CDR1 LNHDA and CDR2 SQIVND (reference sequence). The CDR3 loop spans 13 amino acids. With 7 bases removed from V and 2 bases from J, the gap between germline ends came to 9 bases. CDR3 DNA sequence: TGTGCCAGTACTGGGGCTCCCTACAATGAGCAGTTCTTC. Protein sequence: CASTGAPYNEQFF.

This clonotype was seen once. The V call is TRBV20-1, the J call TRBJ2-1; 15 bases line up with TRBD2. The trim removed 6 bases at V and 0 bases at J, leaving 12 bases unmatched. Per germline, CDR1 DFQATT and CDR2 SNEGSKA (reference sequence). This CDR3 is 19 amino acids long. The CDR3 DNA sequence: TGCAGTGCCATCAATACGGGACTAGCGGGGGGTTTCTCCTACAATGAGCAGTTCTTC. Encoded protein: CSAINTGLAGGFSYNEQFF.

This clonotype qualifies as medium-sized. The CDR3 sequence: CASSFGVSGYTF. The CDR3 DNA reads as TGTGCCAGCAGTTTCGGAGTCTCTGGCTACACCTTC. The genes are TRBV12-3 or TRBV12-4 and TRBJ1-2; D unclear. With 3 bases removed from V and 7 bases from J, the gap between germline ends came to 9 bases. CDR3 length: 12 residues.

The chain employs TRBV29-1 and TRBJ2-7, with 10 nucleotides matching TRBD1. Trimming at V came to 8 bases and at J to 4 bases, leaving 11 bases not matched to a gene. This CDR3 has 14 amino acids. CDR1 SQVTM and CDR2 ANQGSEA come from the germline V gene. Here the CDR3 reads CSPRGDRGPYEQYF. The CDR3 DNA sequence: TGCAGCCCTCGGGGGGACAGGGGTCCTTACGAGCAGTACTTC.

V gene TRBV5-6 combines with J gene TRBJ1-3; 7 bases line up with TRBD1. The CDR3 has 15 amino acids. Germline-derived CDR1 and CDR2 are SGHDT and YYEEEE. V lost 4 bases, J lost 0 bases, and 4 bases stayed unmatched. The CDR3 loop reads CASSTGQLSGNTIYF. CDR3 in DNA: TGTGCCAGCAGCACGGGACAGCTCTCTGGAAACACCATATATTTT.

The chain couples TRBV6-1 to TRBJ2-3; TRBD2 matches at 9 bases. From germline, CDR1 is MNHNS and CDR2 SASEGT. J gave up 0 bases and V 6 bases, and 19 bases lay outside the gene matches. The CDR3 is made up of 20 amino acids. The CDR3: CASRNLRGRGGPSSTDTQYF. The CDR3 bases are TGTGCCAGCAGGAACCTTCGGGGGCGGGGGGGCCCTTCTAGCACAGATACGCAGTATTTT.